This T cell receptor beta chain is from a study of blood T cells in healthy people across ages. The study, taken as a whole, reports: TCR beta diversity tracked closely with naive T cell percentage. The recorded TCR beta diversity per million T cells decreased in a roughly linear manner with age.

Total RNA amounts of at least 6 micrograms were extracted per sample. In germline, CDR1 is SQVTM, CDR2 ANQGSEA. The CDR3 is made up of 13 amino acids. V lost 6 bases and J lost 10, with 20 bases in between. A word on this clonotype: Its antigen is currently unknown. Possible read error: a much larger clone is one base away.

For the second PCR, which ran for about 7 to 11 cycles, a sample-barcoded 5' primer and a J-beta primer mix were used. Every sample produced at least 3 million CDR3-containing paired-end reads. In TCRdb, the 5' RACE reads were re-called with MiXCR into one record per CDR3 protein. The sample records 630,000 or so distinct CDR3 sequences, approximately 30% being singletons. Source material: blood. The receptor was derived from a woman older than 75 in good health. The rearrangement links TRBV29-1 to TRBJ2-3; maybe TRBD2 (8 bases). In DNA, the CDR3 is TGCAGCGTCGGGGGGGGGACAGAGGTGGCGCAGTATTTT. It translates to CSVGGGTEVAQYF.